This TCR beta chain was sequenced in a study of T cell responses to AZD1222 COVID-19 vaccine. Study results and limitations: Among vaccine-associated CD4 TCRs, coverage spanned spike, with dominance at 160-218 and 743-854. It should be noted that donors were predominantly white British and more often female, and clonal diversity was possibly underestimated.

In the case of this clone: Its cognate antigen is unknown.

Produced via immunoSEQ multiplex PCR; TCRdb's table is partial and in-frame only. The sample yields some 150,000 clones, approximately 87% seen once. CDR1 and CDR2 (germline): GTSNPN, SVGIG (reference sequence). This CDR3 region has 17 residues. The V and J ends lost 2 bases and 4 bases, in that order; junction bases with no gene match: 11. The chain recombines TRBV30 with TRBJ1-5; 10 bases are shared with TRBD1. This receptor was identified in an adult in good health. The input for sequencing was peripheral blood, taken on day 0 of MenACWY control vaccination. This chain's CDR3 is CAWSTYRTGGFNQPQHF. DNA for the CDR3: TGTGCCTGGAGTACGTATAGGACAGGGGGTTTTAATCAGCCCCAGCATTTT.